This TCR beta chain comes out of a study of T-cell memory formation after mild COVID-19. Study-level information: TCR clusters mostly belonged to single donors.

This clonotype was counted a few times. The antigen is not known. V was pared by 4 bases and J by 1 base, with 14 bases between. The V gene's germline CDR1 is SGHRS and CDR2 YFSETQ. This CDR3 contains 15 residues. Study results and limitations: CD4/CD8 balance held among clones contracting day 15 to 85, and later expanders leaned CD4+. For second-wave clones that peaked at day 37, SARS-CoV-2 specificity went unverified. Contracting CD4+ clones were located mainly in CM and EM, and CD8+ clones in EMRA.

One entry per CDR3 protein, called by TCRdb with MiXCR from the 5' RACE reads. The sample carries around 420,000 distinct CDR3 sequences, 20% to 25% recorded once. The chain uses TRBV5-1 and TRBJ2-5; maybe TRBD2 (5 bases). Sequencing used PBMCs or a T cell subset sorted from them (not recorded which). The sequence came from an adult woman who had mild COVID-19 (a few samples of this study predate the infection). Cell type and time point are not known. CDR3 residues: CASSNPGLIQETQYF. In nucleotides, the CDR3 is TGCGCCAGCAGCAATCCCGGACTTATCCAAGAGACCCAGTACTTC. The variable domain in full, completed from reference TRBV5-1 and TRBJ2-5, reads KAGVTQTPRYLIKTRGQQVTLSCSPISGHRSVSWYQQTPGQGLQFLFEYFSETQRNKGNFPGRFSGRQFSNSRSEMNVSTLELGDSALYLCASSNPGLIQETQYFGPGTRLLVL.